The next 25 T cell receptor beta chains were all read from a single sample in a study of control samples from healthy donors and cancer patients. Assay used: immunoSEQ multiplex PCR; TCRdb lists only in-frame clones, some missing. The data contain about 140,000 clones, 75% to 95% of them singletons. Sequencing was done on a sample of blood. Source of these receptors: a man between 18 and 35 years old in good health.

The V and J genes are TRBV6-5 and TRBJ2-7; 8 bases are a match to TRBD1. The CDR3 has 12 amino acids. Germline V gene data show CDR1 as MNHEY and CDR2 as SVGAGI. Trimming took 6 bases from V and 7 from J; bases not matched to a gene: 5. Here the CDR3 DNA reads TGTGCCAGCAGAAGCACAGGGGGGGAGCAGTACTTC. This gives the protein CASRSTGGEQYF.

This clone was observed a handful of times. V usage is TRBV12-3 or TRBV12-4 and J usage is TRBJ2-2; D uncertain. The CDR3 covers 12 residues. The ends were cut back, 6 bases at V and 8 bases at J, with 10 bases in the middle. The CDR3 sequence: CASSFWGGELFF. The CDR3, as DNA: TGTGCCAGCAGCTTCTGGGGTGGGGAGCTGTTTTTT.

The CDR3, as DNA: TGTGCCAGTAGCCCCCTGGGGCAGGCCACAGATACGCAGTATTTT. Its translation: CASSPLGQATDTQYF. The chain uses TRBV19 and TRBJ2-3; weak D call: TRBD1 (5 bases). The V end lost 6 bases, the J end lost 2 bases, and 15 bases lay between the germline ends. This CDR3 contains 15 residues. The V gene's germline CDR1 is LNHDA and CDR2 SQIVND (reference sequence).

The sample holds one count of this clone. The J gene is TRBJ1-1, the V gene TRBV6-6; D perhaps matches TRBD1 (5 bases). The germline V gene has CDR1 MNHNY and CDR2 SVGAGI (reference sequence). There are 12 residues in the CDR3. V was shortened by 0 bases and J by 11 bases, with 10 bases between the two germline ends. CDR3 DNA sequence: TGTGCCAGCAGTTACTCAGGGGCTAGCGCTTTCTTT. Translated, it gives CASSYSGASAFF.

The chain couples TRBV7-9 to TRBJ2-2; D is unclear. Between the trimmed V and J ends, which lost 2 bases and 6 bases, there was a span of 7 bases. Germline V gene sequence: CDR1 SEHNR, CDR2 FQNEAQ (reference sequence). This CDR3 contains 13 residues. The CDR3 DNA sequence: TGTGCCAGCAGCTTAATAGGGCCCGGGGAGCTGTTTTTT. It encodes CASSLIGPGELFF.

The chain links TRBV18 to TRBJ1-4; D may be TRBD1 (5 bases). V was clipped by 2 bases and J by 1 base, with 5 bases between them. The V gene's germline CDR1 is KGHSH and CDR2 LQKENI. This CDR3 contains 14 residues. In DNA, the CDR3 is TGTGCCAGCTCACCAGGGGGAACTAATGAAAAACTGTTTTTT. It specifies CASSPGGTNEKLFF.

The chain combines TRBV6-2 or TRBV6-3 with TRBJ2-1; D tentatively fits TRBD1 or TRBD2 (7 bases each). CDR1 is MNHEY and CDR2 is SVGEGT in the germline V gene. V was cut by 7 bases and J by 7 bases, with 23 bases left in between. The CDR3 length is 16 residues. CDR3 loop: CASTPRGGGRLNEQFF. The CDR3 bases are TGTGCCAGCACCCCCCGGGGAGGGGGCCGCCTAAATGAGCAGTTCTTC.

This clone is a singleton in its sample. This chain links TRBV28 with TRBJ1-5, with D unresolved. V lost 6 bases, J lost 6 bases, and 15 bases lay in between. The CDR3 length is 14 residues. Germline V gene sequence: CDR1 MDHEN, CDR2 SYDVKM. The DNA of the CDR3 is TGTGCCAGCAGCCCCCAACTCGGTCTTCAGCCCCAGCATTTT. This translates into CASSPQLGLQPQHF. The complete variable domain, with remaining parts taken from reference TRBV28 and TRBJ1-5, reads DVKVTQSSRYLVKRTGEKVFLECVQDMDHENMFWYRQDPGLGLRLIYFSYDVKMKEKGDIPEGYSVSREKKERFSLILESASTNQTSMYLCASSPQLGLQPQHFGDGTRLSIL.

CDR3 loop: CAISGGTGLAGTQYF. CDR3 in DNA: TGTGCCATCAGTGGGGGGACAGGACTCGCAGGGACCCAGTACTTC. The V gene is TRBV10-3, the J gene TRBJ2-5, with 8 bases aligning to TRBD1. The germline V gene encodes CDR1 ENHRY and CDR2 SYGVKD. The V gene end was trimmed by 4 bases and the J gene end by 7 bases; junction bases not matched to a gene: 11. This CDR3 is 15 amino acids long.

The gene calls are TRBV28 and TRBJ1-1, with D possibly TRBD1 on 5 matching bases. Trimming pared 10 bases from V and 3 bases from J, leaving 18 bases between. CDR3 length equals 14 residues. Germline CDR1 is MDHEN and CDR2 is SYDVKM. The CDR3 DNA reads TGTGCCACGTCCCTAGGAGGGGTCCACACTGAAGCTTTCTTT. Translated: CATSLGGVHTEAFF.

This clone occurred once. This chain joins TRBV21-1 and TRBJ1-3; the table's D call, TRBD1, has no DNA check behind it. TRBV21-1 is a listed pseudogene. The CDR3 has 18 residues. The CDR3 loop is CASSKAVQRQSSGNTIYF. The CDR3 DNA follows: TGTGCCAGCAGCAAAGCTGTTCAGAGACAAAGCTCTGGAAACACCATATATTTT.

This chain joins TRBV6-6 and TRBJ1-3; possible D gene TRBD1, 5 bases. Per germline, CDR1 MNHNY and CDR2 SVGAGI (reference sequence). The CDR3 is made up of 15 amino acids. Trimming removed 6 bases from V and 4 bases from J, with 16 bases in between. CDR3 in amino acids: CASSPGTVGGNTIYF. In DNA, the CDR3 is TGTGCCAGCAGCCCCGGGACGGTAGGGGGAAACACCATATATTTT.

This clone was found a few times. The CDR3 sequence: CASSSEYGYTF. The DNA of the CDR3 is TGTGCCAGCTCCTCCGAATATGGCTACACCTTC. V usage is TRBV6-6 and J usage is TRBJ1-2; D not resolved. Germline values: CDR1 MNHNY, CDR2 SVGAGI (reference sequence). CDR3 length: 11 residues. Trimming cost V 8 bases and J 5 bases, with 9 bases left between them.

This chain uses TRBV30 with TRBJ1-1; the D is unclear. Germline CDR1 and CDR2: GTSNPN and SVGIG (reference sequence). The ends were cut back, 2 bases at V and 11 bases at J, with 15 bases in the middle. This CDR3 region has 12 residues. The CDR3 loop is CAWSIGWKSAFF. DNA of the CDR3: TGTGCCTGGAGTATCGGGTGGAAATCGGCTTTCTTT.

This chain joins TRBV4-1 and TRBJ1-4, with D uncertain. From germline, CDR1 is MGHRA and CDR2 YSYEKL. The CDR3 spans 12 residues. V was trimmed by 0 bases and J by 7 bases, leaving 3 bases between them. The CDR3 is CASSQDFEKLFF. CDR3 DNA: TGCGCCAGCAGCCAAGATTTTGAAAAACTGTTTTTT.

This clone was counted once. The V call is TRBV9, the J call TRBJ2-7; possibly TRBD1 for D (6 bases). Germline V gene lookup returns CDR1 SGDLS and CDR2 YYNGEE. V lost 0 bases and J lost 1, with 14 bases in between. The CDR3 is 16 residues long. The CDR3 is CASSVGMQGFSYEQYF. The DNA for the CDR3 is TGTGCCAGCAGCGTAGGTATGCAGGGGTTTTCCTACGAGCAGTACTTC. Full variable domain (outside the CDR3, taken from reference TRBV9 and TRBJ2-7): DSGVTQTPKHLITATGQRVTLRCSPRSGDLSVYWYQQSLDQGLQFLIQYYNGEERAKGNILERFSAQQFPDLHSELNLSSLELGDSALYFCASSVGMQGFSYEQYFGPGTRLTVT.

The rearrangement links TRBV30 to TRBJ2-5; weak D call: TRBD1 (7 bases). V lost 5 bases to trimming and J lost 5 bases, with 15 bases between them. The CDR3 spans 13 residues. Germline V gene data show CDR1 as GTSNPN and CDR2 as SVGIG (reference sequence). The DNA of the CDR3 is TGTGCCTGGCTCCCAGGGGGGTTGGAGACCCAGTACTTC. It is translated as CAWLPGGLETQYF.

CDR3 sequence reads: CASSVAGGATEAFF. The CDR3 DNA reads as TGTGCCAGCAGCGTAGCTGGGGGGGCCACTGAAGCTTTCTTT. The chain couples TRBV9 to TRBJ1-1, with a possible D match to TRBD1 (6 bases). V was shortened by 0 bases and J by 4 bases, with 10 bases between the two germline ends. The CDR3 runs to 14 residues. Germline V gene lookup returns CDR1 SGDLS and CDR2 YYNGEE.

The chain links TRBV18 to TRBJ1-2; D gene unclear. Germline V lookup: CDR1 KGHSH, CDR2 LQKENI. V lost 0 bases and J 6 bases, leaving 14 bases between the germline ends. The CDR3 totals 15 residues. The CDR3 DNA follows: TGTGCCAGCTCACCACCAGCGGGAGGGAAGAATGGCTACACCTTC. It specifies CASSPPAGGKNGYTF.

CDR3 residues: CASSHRTEALYAQYF. The CDR3 DNA follows: TGTGCCAGCAGCCACAGGACAGAAGCATTGTATGCGCAGTATTTT. This chain joins TRBV11-1 and TRBJ2-3, with D possibly matching TRBD1 (6 bases). CDR1 and CDR2 from the germline V gene are SGHAT and FQDESV (reference sequence). The CDR3 length is 15 residues. V was cut by 5 bases and J by 10 bases, with 22 bases left in between.

V is TRBV29-1 and J is TRBJ2-7; 15 positions agree with TRBD2. Germline V gene data show CDR1 as SQVTM and CDR2 as ANQGSEA. CDR3 length: 17 amino acids. V was clipped by 6 bases and J by 7 bases; unmatched bases: 16. Here the CDR3 DNA reads TGCAGCGTGATCTCCCAAACCGGGACTAGCGGGGGGCGGGAGCAGTACTTC. Translated: CSVISQTGTSGGREQYF.

The chain joins TRBV29-1 to TRBJ2-1; 8 positions agree with TRBD1. Trimming took 1 base from V and 8 from J; bases not matched to a gene: 7. This CDR3 is 14 amino acids long. Germline CDR1 SQVTM, CDR2 ANQGSEA. DNA of the CDR3: TGCAGCGTTGAAGGGACAGGGTATTTTCATGAGCAGTTCTTC. Translation gives CSVEGTGYFHEQFF.

V is TRBV5-1 and J is TRBJ2-7; D is undetermined. The CDR3 loop spans 17 amino acids. V was clipped by 3 bases and J by 4 bases, with 23 bases between them. From germline, CDR1 is SGHRS and CDR2 YFSETQ. The CDR3 here is CASSYGGVDSAKYEQYF. DNA for the CDR3: TGCGCCAGCAGCTATGGCGGAGTAGACTCAGCAAAGTACGAGCAGTACTTC.

This clone was counted once. CDR3 in DNA: TGTGCCAGCAGCTTCGAGGGACAGGGCGTTAACTATGGCTACACCTTC. Its translation: CASSFEGQGVNYGYTF. The chain combines TRBV5-4 with TRBJ1-2, with TRBD1 identical over 9 bases. V lost 2 bases and J lost 1; bases outside the gene matches: 6. CDR3 length equals 16 residues. Per the germline V gene, CDR1 is SGHNT and CDR2 is YYREEE (reference sequence). Variable domain in full (rest from reference TRBV5-4 and TRBJ1-2): ETGVTQSPTHLIKTRGQQVTLRCSSQSGHNTVSWYQQALGQGPQFIFQYYREEENGRGNFPPRFSGLQFPNYSSELNVNALELDDSALYLCASSFEGQGVNYGYTFGSGTRLTVV.

The gene calls are TRBV2 and TRBJ2-4, with D perhaps matching TRBD2 (6 bases). Germline lookup yields CDR1 SNHLY and CDR2 FYNNEI. Trimming pared 7 bases from V and 1 base from J, leaving 17 bases between. The length of the CDR3 is 16 residues. Here the CDR3 DNA reads TGTGCCAGCAAAAGGACCGACGCGGGGGCCAAAAACATTCAGTACTTC. This encodes CASKRTDAGAKNIQYF.